Only a few counts were recorded for the clone carrying this T cell receptor (beta chain). Its target is not known. Germline V CDR1 and CDR2: SNHLY, FYNNEI. The V gene lost 8 bases and the J gene lost 8 bases, with 15 bases spanning the gap. The CDR3 is made up of 13 amino acids. PCR was performed using 60 Vbeta and 13 Jbeta primers. Measured with immunoSEQ multiplex PCR; TCRdb has only the in-frame clones, and not every one. The table lists about 180,000 clones, 70% to 85% of them singletons, with 1% to 1.5% in the top ten. The data derive from a study of cytomegalovirus exposure and HLA in healthy donors. Study results and limitations: In a later analysis, common viral pathogens appeared linked to several of the most significant clusters. In vitro assays verified that three CMV-associated chains recognized CMV antigens specifically.

This rearrangement joins TRBV2 to TRBJ1-4; D remains unclear. This clonotype originated in a girl aged 2-9 years in good health and CMV-seropositive. The sample taken for sequencing was PBMCs. CDR3 nucleotides: TGTGCCAGCCGTGGGCTGTTCCCGGAAAAACTGTTTTTT. This encodes CASRGLFPEKLFF. Complete variable domain (other parts from reference TRBV2 and TRBJ1-4): EPEVTQTPSHQVTQMGQEVILRCVPISNHLYFYWYRQILGQKVEFLVSFYNNEISEKSEIFDDQFSVERPDGSNFTLKIRSTKLEDSAMYFCASRGLFPEKLFFGSGTQLSVL.